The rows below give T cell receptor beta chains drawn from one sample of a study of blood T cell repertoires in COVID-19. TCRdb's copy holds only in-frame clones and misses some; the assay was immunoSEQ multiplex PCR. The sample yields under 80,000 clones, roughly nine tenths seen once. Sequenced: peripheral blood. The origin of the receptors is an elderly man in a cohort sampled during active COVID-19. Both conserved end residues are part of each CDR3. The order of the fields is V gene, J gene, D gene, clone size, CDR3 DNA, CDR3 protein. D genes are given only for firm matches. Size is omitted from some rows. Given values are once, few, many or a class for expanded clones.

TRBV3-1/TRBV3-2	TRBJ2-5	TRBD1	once	TGTGCCAGCAGCCAATTCAGGGGGCGAGAGACCCAGTACTTC	CASSQFRGRETQYF
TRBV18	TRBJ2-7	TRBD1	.	TGTGCCAGCTCACCGCAGGGGGTCTACGAGCAGTACTTC	CASSPQGVYEQYF
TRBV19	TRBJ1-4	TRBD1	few	TGTGCCAGTAGTAGAGCACGGACCCGGACAGGGGGCGATGAAAAACTGTTTTTT	CASSRARTRTGGDEKLFF
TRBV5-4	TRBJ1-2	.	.	TGTGCCAGCAGCCTCGGCAGGGTTTTTAACTATGGCTACACCTTC	CASSLGRVFNYGYTF
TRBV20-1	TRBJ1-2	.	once	TGCAGTGCTAGTCCCGGGTCTAACTATGGCTACACCTTC	CSASPGSNYGYTF
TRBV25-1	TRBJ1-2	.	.	TGTGCCAGCAGTGAATCTTTAAACTATGGCTACACCTTC	CASSESLNYGYTF
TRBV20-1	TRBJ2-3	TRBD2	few	TGCAGTGCTAGTTCGGAAGGGACTAGCGGGAGCACAGATACGCAGTATTTT	CSASSEGTSGSTDTQYF
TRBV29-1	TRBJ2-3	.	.	TGCAGCGTTGAGCAGGTGCGCACAGATACGCAGTATTTT	CSVEQVRTDTQYF
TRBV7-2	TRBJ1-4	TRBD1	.	TGTGCCAGCAGCCTCTATGGACAGGGGGCTAGTGAAAAACTGTTTTTT	CASSLYGQGASEKLFF
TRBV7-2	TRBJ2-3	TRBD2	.	TGTGCCAGCACCCTAGCGGGAGCCACAGATACGCAGTATTTT	CASTLAGATDTQYF
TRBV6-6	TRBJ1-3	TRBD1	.	TGTGCCAGCAGTCCACAGGGGGGGGGAAACACCATATATTTT	CASSPQGGGNTIYF
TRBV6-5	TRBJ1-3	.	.	TGTGCCAGCAGTCCCGGGACAATAGGAAACACCATATATTTT	CASSPGTIGNTIYF
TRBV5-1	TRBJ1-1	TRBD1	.	TGCGCCAGCACGGCTAACGCAAACCACCGAGGGGGCGCTTTCTTT	CASTANANHRGGAFF
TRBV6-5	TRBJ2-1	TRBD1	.	TGTGCCTGTTCGGGGACAGCCTACAATGAGCAGTTCTTC	CACSGTAYNEQFF
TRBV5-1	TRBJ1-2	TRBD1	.	TGCGCCAGCACGGGCGACAGGGCTAACTATGGCTACACCTTC	CASTGDRANYGYTF
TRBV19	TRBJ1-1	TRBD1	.	TGTGCCAGTAGTATACCCCAGGGGGGCACTGAAGCTTTCTTT	CASSIPQGGTEAFF
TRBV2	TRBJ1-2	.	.	TGTGCCAGCAGTGGGACAGTGCTCTATGGCTACACCTTC	CASSGTVLYGYTF
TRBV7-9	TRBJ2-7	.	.	TGTGCCAGCAGCCCTATGGGAGACTACGAGCAGTACTTC	CASSPMGDYEQYF
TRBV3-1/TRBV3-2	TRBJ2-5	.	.	TGTGCCAGCAGCCTCCCAGGGGAGGGGTCTCAAGAGACCCAGTACTTC	CASSLPGEGSQETQYF
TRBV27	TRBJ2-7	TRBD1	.	TGTGCCAGCAGTACCCCGACAGGGGGCTACGAGCAGTACTTC	CASSTPTGGYEQYF
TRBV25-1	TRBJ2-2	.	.	TGTGCCAGCATTGGAGGGTTTGGTGCCGGGGAGCTGTTTTTT	CASIGGFGAGELFF
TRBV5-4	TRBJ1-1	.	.	TGTGCCAGCAGCTTGCAGAGGGACACTGAAGCTTTCTTT	CASSLQRDTEAFF
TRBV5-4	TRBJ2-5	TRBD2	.	TGTGCCAGCAGCTTGGGACCTAGCGGGGGGTACCAAGAGACCCAGTACTTC	CASSLGPSGGYQETQYF
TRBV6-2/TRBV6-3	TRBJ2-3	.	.	TGTGCCAGCAGTTATCAGGGAGATACGCAGTATTTT	CASSYQGDTQYF
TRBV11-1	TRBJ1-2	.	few	TGTGCCAGCAGCCGCGGGGGGGACCCCTATGGCTACACCTTC	CASSRGGDPYGYTF
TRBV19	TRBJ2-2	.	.	TGTGCCAGTAGTATAATACTAGTGGATTCCGGGGAGCTGTTTTTT	CASSIILVDSGELFF
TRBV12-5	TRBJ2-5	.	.	TGTGCTAGTGGTTTGACTTCTACCTGGGCTAAAGAGACCCAGTACTTC	CASGLTSTWAKETQYF
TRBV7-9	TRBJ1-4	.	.	TGTGCCAGCAGCTCCAACAGGGCGGGGGAGGCAACTAATGAAAAACTGTTTTTT	CASSSNRAGEATNEKLFF
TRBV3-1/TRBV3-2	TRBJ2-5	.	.	TGTGCCAGCAGCCCGGAGTGGCAAGCAGAGACCCAGTACTTC	CASSPEWQAETQYF
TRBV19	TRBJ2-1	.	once	TGTGCCAGTAGCCGGACTGGCCACAATGAGCAGTTCTTC	CASSRTGHNEQFF
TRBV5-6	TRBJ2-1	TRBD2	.	TGTGCCAGCAGCCCAGATAAAGCCCAACTAGCGGGAAGGCAGTTCTTC	CASSPDKAQLAGRQFF
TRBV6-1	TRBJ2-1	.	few	TGTGCCAGCAGTGAATATAGGGGAGGTAGGGATGAGCAGTTCTTC	CASSEYRGGRDEQFF
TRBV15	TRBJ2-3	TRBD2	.	TGTGCCACCAGCAGGGAGCGGGGTACGCAGTATTTT	CATSRERGTQYF
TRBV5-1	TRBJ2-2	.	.	TGCGCCAGCAGCTTGGACTCAGGCAACACCGGGGAGCTGTTTTTT	CASSLDSGNTGELFF
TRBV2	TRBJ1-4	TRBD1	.	TGTGCCAGCAGTACACAGGGGAGCAATGAAAAACTGTTTTTT	CASSTQGSNEKLFF
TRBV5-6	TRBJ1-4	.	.	TGTGCCAGCACCTCTATCTCCAATGAAAAACTGTTTTTT	CASTSISNEKLFF
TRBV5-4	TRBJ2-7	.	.	TGTGCCAGCAGCTTGCAGGGTATCAACGAGCAGTACTTC	CASSLQGINEQYF
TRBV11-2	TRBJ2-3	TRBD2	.	TGTGCCAGCAGCTTAGGTAGCGGGGGGGTCCCGGCAGATACGCAGTATTTT	CASSLGSGGVPADTQYF
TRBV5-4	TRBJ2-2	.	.	TGTGCCAGCAGCAGCCAACAGGGCGTCGCCGGGGAGCTGTTTTTT	CASSSQQGVAGELFF
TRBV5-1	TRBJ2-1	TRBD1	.	TGCGCCAGCAGCTTGGGTGACAGGGAATACAATGAGCAGTTCTTC	CASSLGDREYNEQFF
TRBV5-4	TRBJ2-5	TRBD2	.	TGTGCCAGCAGCCGTTCTAGCGGGGGGGCGAAGACCCAGTACTTC	CASSRSSGGAKTQYF
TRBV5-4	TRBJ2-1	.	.	TGTGCCAGCAGCTTCGGGATGGGTCCGTCCTACAATGAGCAGTTCTTC	CASSFGMGPSYNEQFF
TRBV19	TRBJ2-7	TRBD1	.	TGTGCCAGTAGTATCCAGACAGGGTCCTACGAGCAGTACTTC	CASSIQTGSYEQYF